This entry concerns a single T cell receptor beta chain. An amount of RNA that ranged from roughly 0.5 to 1 ug was reverse transcribed with random hexamers. Multiplex PCR with immunoSEQ amplified the TCR beta CDR3 across 54 Vbeta and 13 Jbeta. TCRdb re-derived calls from the immunoSEQ multiplex PCR reads in MiXCR, one entry per CDR3 protein. The sample has fewer than 250,000 distinct CDR3 sequences, approximately 93% seen once; the top ten hold approximately 0.1%. The study sequenced TCR beta in blood CD8+ and CD4+ T cells. This entry belongs to a study of CD8 T cells in Susac syndrome. Germline CDR1 reads SGHRS; CDR2 reads YFSETQ. V was cut by 0 bases and J by 0 bases, with 9 bases left in between. The CDR3 consists of 16 residues.

V and J are TRBV5-1 and TRBJ2-2, with D perhaps assigned TRBD1 or TRBD2 (5 bases each). Sequenced sample: CD4+ T cells from PBMCs. The source is a human donor in good health. The CDR3 bases are TGCGCCAGCAGCTTGGTACGGGGCGCGAACACCGGGGAGCTGTTTTTT. Translating it yields CASSLVRGANTGELFF.